These T cell receptor beta chains were read from a single sample in a study of blood T cells in healthy people across ages. TCRdb reprocessed the 5' RACE reads via MiXCR and lists one record per CDR3 protein. The table records approximately 1.5 million distinct CDR3 sequences, about 42% of them present only once. Input material: blood. All receptors come from a woman younger than 35 in good health. CDR3s include the opening cysteine and the closing phenylalanine or tryptophan. D genes are given only for firm matches. The size of a clone is reported for some rows only, either as once, few or many, or as a class for expanded clones.

TGCGCCAGCAGCCAAGATGCCGCTGGGGGAGAGACCCAGTACTTC CASSQDAAGGETQYF TRBV4-1 - TRBJ2-5 -
TGCGCCAGCAGCCAAGAGGATCGGGGGGGCGATGAGCAGTACTTC CASSQEDRGGDEQYF TRBV4-1 TRBD2 TRBJ2-5 many
TGCAGTGCTAGAGATTTCCAGGGGGCCCACGAGCAGTACTTC CSARDFQGAHEQYF TRBV20-1 TRBD1 TRBJ2-7 -
TGTGCCAGCAGCTTAGGAGGGGCGGGAGGGCCTATCAATGAGCAGTTCTTC CASSLGGAGGPINEQFF TRBV7-6 TRBD2 TRBJ2-1 -
TGTGCCAGCAGTTTATCCCACAGGGCCCCCTACGAGCAGTACTTC CASSLSHRAPYEQYF TRBV28 - TRBJ2-7 few
TGTGCCAGCTCACCAGCACAGGGGCTATCCTACGAGCAGTACTTC CASSPAQGLSYEQYF TRBV18 TRBD1 TRBJ2-7 few
TGCGCCAGCAGCCGCGGACTAGCGGGGGGTTCATCCAAAAACATTCAGTACTTC CASSRGLAGGSSKNIQYF TRBV4-1 TRBD2 TRBJ2-4 few
TGCAGTGCTCTCCCTAGCGGGGGCCCCTCCTACAATGAGCAGTTCTTC CSALPSGGPSYNEQFF TRBV20-1 TRBD2 TRBJ2-1 -
TGTGCCAGCAGCCAAGTACCGACTGGAAACACCATATATTTT CASSQVPTGNTIYF TRBV4-2 - TRBJ1-3 few
TGTGCCAGCAGTTTAGTTCACAAGTGGGACAGGGTGAACACTGAAGCTTTCTTT CASSLVHKWDRVNTEAFF TRBV28 TRBD1 TRBJ1-1 -
TGTGCCAGCAGCCAAGAGAAAGGGACAGACTACAATGAGCAGTTCTTC CASSQEKGTDYNEQFF TRBV4-2 TRBD1 TRBJ2-1 -
TGCAGTGCTGGGCTGGTCCGGGGGGATCTTAGCTCCTACAATGAGCAGTTCTTC CSAGLVRGDLSSYNEQFF TRBV20-1 TRBD2 TRBJ2-1 -
TGTGCCTGGAGTGGACAAATCGTGGGGGCTTTCTTT CAWSGQIVGAFF TRBV30 - TRBJ1-1 few
TGTGCCAGCAGCGTAGCCGGGACCGGTTCCGAAGCTTTCTTT CASSVAGTGSEAFF TRBV7-9 - TRBJ1-1 many
TGTGCCAGCAGTGTGCCCGGGTCCTTCGCTGAAGCTTTCTTT CASSVPGSFAEAFF TRBV6-2/TRBV6-3 - TRBJ1-1 few
TGCAGTGCTAGAGAACAAGTTGACGACAATGAGCAGTTCTTC CSAREQVDDNEQFF TRBV20-1 - TRBJ2-1 -
TGTGCCAGCAGGACAAGCGGGGAAGGCATCAATGAGCAGTTCTTC CASRTSGEGINEQFF TRBV27 TRBD2 TRBJ2-1 few